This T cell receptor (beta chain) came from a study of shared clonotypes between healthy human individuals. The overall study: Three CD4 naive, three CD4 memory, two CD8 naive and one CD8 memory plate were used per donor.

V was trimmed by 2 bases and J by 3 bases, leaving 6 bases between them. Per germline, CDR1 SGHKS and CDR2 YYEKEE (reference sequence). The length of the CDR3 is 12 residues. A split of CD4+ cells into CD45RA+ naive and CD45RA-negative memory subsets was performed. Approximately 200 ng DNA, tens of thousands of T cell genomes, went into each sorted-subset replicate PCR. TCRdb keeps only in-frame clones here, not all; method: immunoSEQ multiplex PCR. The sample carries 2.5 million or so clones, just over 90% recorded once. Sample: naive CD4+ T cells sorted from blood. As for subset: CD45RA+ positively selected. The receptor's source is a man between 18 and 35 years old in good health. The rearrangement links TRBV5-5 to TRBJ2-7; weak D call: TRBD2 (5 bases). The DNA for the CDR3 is TGTGCCAGCAGCTTTGAGGGCTACGAGCAGTACTTC. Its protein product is CASSFEGYEQYF. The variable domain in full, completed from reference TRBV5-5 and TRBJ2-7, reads DAGVTQSPTHLIKTRGQQVTLRCSPISGHKSVSWYQQVLGQGPQFIFQYYEKEERGRGNFPDRFSARQFPNYSSELNVNALLLGDSALYLCASSFEGYEQYFGPGTRLTVT.